This T cell receptor beta chain was observed in a study of CD8+ T cells in alopecia areata. Study-level results: TCRs were shared less clearly across patients than in mice, possibly for HLA-related reasons. Expanded CD8+ clones among the top 100, and scalp clonality, were significantly decreased by tofacitinib.

As regards this clone: Its antigen remains unidentified.

Extracted RNA was reverse transcribed, and the resulting cDNA served as sequencing template. Data came from immunoSEQ multiplex PCR; TCRdb stores just in-frame clones and leaves some out. The sample shows approximately 200,000 clones, about 60% of them seen only once. Sample treatment: oral pan-JAK inhibitor, 5-10 mg twice daily. Specimens obtained from alopecia areata patients comprised lesional scalp punch biopsies and peripheral blood. Source: CD4+ T cells sorted from blood, taken at week 4, from a patient treated with tofacitinib. This TCR was recovered from a human donor with alopecia areata.

Here the CDR3 reads CAWSQKRRGNGYTF. In DNA, the CDR3 is TGTGCCTGGAGTCAAAAAAGGAGAGGGAATGGCTACACCTTC. V is TRBV30 and J is TRBJ1-2; D gene ambiguous. The ends were cut back, 2 bases at V and 6 bases at J, with 16 bases in the middle. Germline V gene lookup returns CDR1 GTSNPN and CDR2 SVGIG (reference sequence). This CDR3 spans 14 amino acids.